Here is one T cell receptor beta chain with its context. Its antigen is as yet unknown. Per the original methods: ImmunoSEQ output held junction-only sequences without quality scores, so filtering differed. Clones were sequenced by immunoSEQ multiplex PCR, and TCRdb holds only the in-frame ones, with some missing. V and J calls and clone size are as listed in that table; D and trimming were resolved from the DNA. This sample carries around 2.1 million clones, about 94% of them seen once, and the ten largest clones take around 0.13%. This record comes from a study of shared clonotypes between healthy human individuals. The overall study: The donor pool was made up of two women and three men aged 18 to 49.

The CDR3 loop spans 13 amino acids. V shed 4 bases and J shed 11 bases, with 18 bases lying between them. The germline V gene encodes CDR1 SNHLY and CDR2 FYNNEI. Study outcomes and limitations: Rarefaction showed that sequencing of sorted subsets was incomplete (despite large depth). Sampling covered nothing but blood. Tissue TCR repertoires likely differ from those found in blood.

The chain joins TRBV2 to TRBJ2-7; D may be TRBD1 (6 bases). This TCR was sampled from a man younger than 35 in good health. What was sequenced was naive CD4+ T cells sorted from blood. Subset noted: CD45RA+ positively selected. The DNA for the CDR3 is TGTGCCAGCAGTGGAGCCTCAGGGGCGCGAAAGTACTTC. It translates to CASSGASGARKYF.